The 21 T cell receptor beta chains below all came from one sample that was sequenced in a study of blood T cell repertoires in COVID-19. TCRdb's table, derived via immunoSEQ multiplex PCR, lists solely in-frame clones and lacks some. The repertoire consists of 250,000 to 300,000 clones, with approximately 90% occurring once and the leading ten covering 2% to 2.5%. Source material: PBMCs or T cells enriched from blood (not recorded which). These receptors all come from a woman between 40 and 55 years old with acute COVID-19.

J is TRBJ2-2 and V is TRBV11-3; TRBD1 might be the D (6 bases). Trimming took 1 base from V and 0 from J, leaving 15 bases between them. Germline V CDR1 and CDR2: SGHNT, YENEEA. This CDR3 has 18 amino acids. The CDR3 DNA sequence: TGTGCCAGCAGCTTAGGAGGGGGATACCTAACGAACACCGGGGAGCTGTTTTTT. Residues: CASSLGGGYLTNTGELFF.

The chain carries TRBV5-1 and TRBJ2-7; 9 nucleotides line up with TRBD1. Germline-derived CDR1 and CDR2 are SGHRS and YFSETQ. The CDR3 sequence is 14 residues long. J was trimmed by 2 bases and V by 6 bases; bases with no gene match: 6. CDR3 amino acids: CASTGTGPTYEQYF. The CDR3 coding sequence is TGCGCCAGCACCGGGACAGGGCCTACCTACGAGCAGTACTTC.

The genes are TRBV6-5 and TRBJ2-7, with TRBD1 identical over 9 bases. The CDR3 length is 15 residues. The V gene end was trimmed by 5 bases and the J gene end by 1 base; junction bases not matched to a gene: 6. Germline V gene sequence: CDR1 MNHEY, CDR2 SVGAGI. CDR3 coding DNA: TGTGCCAGCAGTCTACAGGGGGCCAAATCCTACGAGCAGTACTTC. The encoded protein is CASSLQGAKSYEQYF.

A remark on this clone: The same CDR3 also results from other DNA sequences found in this sample. The chain couples TRBV19 to TRBJ1-2; D is perhaps TRBD1 (6 bases). The V and J ends lost 4 bases and 2 bases respectively, with 8 bases between them. The CDR3 has 13 amino acids. The germline V gene encodes CDR1 LNHDA and CDR2 SQIVND (reference sequence). CDR3 protein: CASSTTGNYGYTF. CDR3 sequence (DNA): TGTGCCAGTAGTACAACAGGGAACTATGGCTACACCTTC.

This chain joins TRBV7-2 and TRBJ1-3; a possible D gene is TRBD1 (6 bases). The CDR3 extends over 15 amino acids. V was clipped by 3 bases and J by 0 bases, with 9 bases between them. In germline, CDR1 is SGHTA, CDR2 FQGNSA. As DNA, the CDR3 is TGTGCCAGCAGCTTTGGACAGCCCTCTGGAAACACCATATATTTT. It specifies CASSFGQPSGNTIYF.

The rearrangement joins TRBV19 to TRBJ1-1; D possibly corresponds to TRBD1 (5 bases). Trimming stripped 8 bases from V and 4 bases from J, with 14 bases between. Germline CDR1 LNHDA, CDR2 SQIVND (reference sequence). The CDR3 is 13 amino acids. Written as DNA, the CDR3 is TGTGCCAGTGCATGGGGCTTGGGCACTGAAGCTTTCTTT. The encoded protein is CASAWGLGTEAFF.

This chain connects TRBV6-6 to TRBJ1-1; 11 bases line up with TRBD1. The CDR3 runs to 15 residues. Germline V CDR1 and CDR2: MNHNY, SVGAGI (reference sequence). V trimming: 4 bases; J trimming: 11 bases; junction bases outside the gene matches: 12. The CDR3 DNA follows: TGTGCCAGCAGTTCCACTGAGGGACAGGGGGGTAAGGCTTTCTTT. Amino acids: CASSSTEGQGGKAFF.

The chain has TRBV5-1 and TRBJ2-2, with 11 bases that match TRBD2. Per germline, CDR1 SGHRS and CDR2 YFSETQ. The CDR3 length is 15 residues. The J segment lost 2 bases and the V segment lost 7 bases, leaving 4 bases of the junction unmatched. CDR3 region: CASGLAGLNTGELFF. DNA of the CDR3: TGCGCCAGCGGACTAGCGGGCCTCAACACCGGGGAGCTGTTTTTT.

The genes are TRBV12-3 or TRBV12-4 and TRBJ1-3; no definite D call. The germline V and J ends were trimmed by 4 bases and 2 bases, with 6 bases remaining between them. The CDR3 consists of 13 residues. CDR3 sequence (DNA): TGTGCCAGCAGTTCCGGGACTGGAAACACCATATATTTT. Protein product: CASSSGTGNTIYF.

The chain is built from TRBV12-5 and TRBJ2-5; the D gene is possibly TRBD2 (5 bases). CDR1 and CDR2 (germline): LGHNT, FRNRAP. The CDR3 runs to 12 residues. Trimming stripped 7 bases from V and 5 bases from J, with 11 bases between. The CDR3 region is CASANTRETQYF. CDR3 in DNA: TGTGCTAGTGCAAACACTAGGGAGACCCAGTACTTC.

The V call is TRBV5-1, the J call TRBJ2-1, with D tentatively TRBD2 (6 bases). Trimming pared 3 bases from V and 13 bases from J, leaving 32 bases between. This CDR3 comprises 18 residues. CDR1 and CDR2 from the germline V gene are SGHRS and YFSETQ. CDR3 DNA: TGCGCCAGCAGCTCGGCAGCCATAATAGTGGGGGAGGCGAGCGGACAGTTCTTC. It encodes CASSSAAIIVGEASGQFF.

V gene TRBV18 combines with J gene TRBJ2-5; the D gene is possibly TRBD1 (6 bases). The CDR3 length is 15 residues. The V end lost 4 bases, the J end lost 1 base, and 13 bases lay between the germline ends. Germline lookup yields CDR1 KGHSH and CDR2 LQKENI. As DNA, the CDR3 is TGTGCCAGCTCACGGTCTACAGGGACCCAAGAGACCCAGTACTTC. It is translated as CASSRSTGTQETQYF.

The chain carries TRBV15 and TRBJ2-7; a possible D gene is TRBD2 (6 bases). Trimming stripped 2 bases from V and 7 bases from J, with 15 bases between. This CDR3 is 14 amino acids long. Per the germline V gene, CDR1 is LNHNV and CDR2 is YYDKDF (reference sequence). The CDR3 reads CATSRRRESGEQYF. DNA of the CDR3: TGTGCCACCAGCAGACGGAGGGAGTCTGGGGAGCAGTACTTC.

This chain joins TRBV11-2 and TRBJ1-1, with no clear D. The CDR3 is made up of 13 amino acids. Germline values: CDR1 SGHAT, CDR2 FQNNGV. Trimming stripped 5 bases from V and 5 bases from J, with 12 bases between. The CDR3 reads CASSLKTRTEAFF. Written as DNA, the CDR3 is TGTGCCAGCAGCCTTAAGACAAGGACTGAAGCTTTCTTT.

The genes are TRBV23-1 and TRBJ2-7, with a tentative D call TRBD2 (5 bases). TRBV23-1 is treated as an ORF (open reading frame) with a function not yet certain. Trimming shortened V by 7 bases and J by 2 bases, and 15 bases separated the two germline ends. The CDR3 consists of 14 residues. The CDR3 DNA reads TGCGCCAGCACCCCCCGGGAAAAGACCTACGAGCAGTACTTC. Amino acids: CASTPREKTYEQYF.

This chain's CDR3 is CASSFWGSGVGYTF. CDR3 coding DNA: TGTGCCAGCAGTTTTTGGGGTTCGGGGGTTGGCTACACCTTC. J is TRBJ1-2 and V is TRBV28, with D possibly being TRBD1 (5 bases). The CDR3 is 14 amino acids. V dropped 3 bases and J dropped 7 bases, with 15 bases sitting between them. Germline V gene lookup returns CDR1 MDHEN and CDR2 SYDVKM.

V and J are TRBV5-6 and TRBJ2-3, with a possible D match to TRBD1 (6 bases). The ends were cut back, 4 bases at V and 2 bases at J, with 11 bases in the middle. The CDR3 totals 14 residues. CDR1 and CDR2 (germline): SGHDT, YYEEEE. The CDR3 nucleotides read TGTGCCAGCAGCAAATACAGGGCCACAGATACGCAGTATTTT. Encoded protein: CASSKYRATDTQYF.

This chain uses TRBV7-2 with TRBJ2-3, with 8 positions matching TRBD2. V was pared by 6 bases and J by 3 bases, with 17 bases of the junction left unmatched. The CDR3 runs 18 residues. Looked up from germline, CDR1 is SGHTA and CDR2 is FQGNSA. CDR3 sequence: CASRKGGTRHFSTDTQYF. CDR3 nucleotide sequence: TGTGCCAGCAGAAAGGGAGGGACTAGACATTTTTCTACAGATACGCAGTATTTT.

The chain is built from TRBV6-1 and TRBJ1-2, with a tentative D call TRBD1 (5 bases). This CDR3 comprises 16 residues. CDR1 is MNHNS, CDR2 SASEGT, per germline. Trimming cost V 4 bases and J 8 bases, with 23 bases left between them. The CDR3: CASSALSMGGEGGYTF. The CDR3 nucleotides are TGTGCCAGCAGTGCCCTCTCGATGGGGGGGGAGGGAGGCTACACCTTC.

The genes are TRBV24-1 and TRBJ1-5; D is uncertain. The CDR3 extends over 13 amino acids. Looked up from germline, CDR1 is KGHDR and CDR2 is SFDVKD. V was pared by 4 bases and J by 3 bases, with 6 bases between. CDR3 protein: CATSDSDNQPQHF. CDR3 nucleotide sequence: TGTGCCACCAGTGACAGCGACAATCAGCCCCAGCATTTT.

The chain employs TRBV7-9 and TRBJ2-7; 7 nucleotides agree with TRBD2. The CDR3 consists of 14 residues. Germline CDR1 and CDR2: SEHNR and FQNEAQ (reference sequence). Trimming at V came to 5 bases and at J to 2 bases, leaving 6 bases not matched to a gene. CDR3 loop: CASSRSGVPYEQYF. Written as DNA, the CDR3 is TGTGCCAGCAGCCGAAGCGGGGTCCCCTACGAGCAGTACTTC.